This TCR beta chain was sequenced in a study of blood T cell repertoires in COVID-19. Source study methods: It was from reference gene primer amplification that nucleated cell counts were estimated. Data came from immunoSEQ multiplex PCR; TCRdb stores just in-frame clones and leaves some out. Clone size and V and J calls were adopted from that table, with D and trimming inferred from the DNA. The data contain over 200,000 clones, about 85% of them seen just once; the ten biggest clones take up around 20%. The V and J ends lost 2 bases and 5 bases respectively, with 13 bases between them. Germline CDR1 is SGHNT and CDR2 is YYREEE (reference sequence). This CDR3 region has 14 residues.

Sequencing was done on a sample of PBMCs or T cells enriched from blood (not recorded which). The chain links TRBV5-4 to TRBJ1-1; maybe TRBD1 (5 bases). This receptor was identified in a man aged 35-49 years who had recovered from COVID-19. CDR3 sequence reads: CASSFVGGRTEAFF. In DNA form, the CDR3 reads TGTGCCAGCAGCTTTGTTGGGGGGAGGACTGAAGCTTTCTTT.